The 30 T cell receptor beta chains in this list originate from one sample, sequenced in a study of blood T cell repertoires in COVID-19. Assay: immunoSEQ multiplex PCR; the TCRdb copy retains only in-frame clones and omits some. The sample lists around 280,000 clones, more than 75% occurring once. The sequenced sample consisted of peripheral blood. These receptors came from a woman aged 25 to 45 who had recovered from COVID-19.

This clone has only one observation. V usage is TRBV12-5 and J usage is TRBJ1-1, with D hard to call. Trimming left V 2 bases short and J 8 bases short, with 9 bases between. The CDR3 has 12 amino acids. The germline V gene has CDR1 LGHNT and CDR2 FRNRAP. The CDR3 sequence is CASGLNAREAFF. In DNA form, the CDR3 reads TGTGCTAGTGGTTTGAATGCCAGGGAAGCTTTCTTT.

The chain has TRBV5-1 and TRBJ1-1, with D hard to call. Germline assignment: CDR1 SGHRS and CDR2 YFSETQ. The CDR3 runs 15 residues. V was shortened by 1 base and J by 1 base, with 11 bases between the two germline ends. CDR3 in DNA: TGCGCCAGCAGCTTGTTTCCGGGAGCGAACACTGAAGCTTTCTTT. Translating gives CASSLFPGANTEAFF.

The V and J genes are TRBV18 and TRBJ2-2, with D maybe TRBD1 (6 bases). Per the germline V gene, CDR1 is KGHSH and CDR2 is LQKENI. This CDR3 is 15 amino acids long. Between the trimmed V and J ends, which lost 0 bases and 5 bases, there was a span of 10 bases. Here the CDR3 DNA reads TGTGCCAGCTCACCACCCGGGACACGGACCGGGGAGCTGTTTTTT. Its protein is CASSPPGTRTGELFF.

The chain is built from TRBV5-6 and TRBJ2-1, with 7 bases identical to TRBD2. The CDR3 spans 14 residues. Germline trimming cut 4 bases from V and 6 bases from J; bases unmatched to any gene: 7. Germline lookup yields CDR1 SGHDT and CDR2 YYEEEE. The CDR3: CASSLRLASNEQFF. CDR3 nucleotides: TGTGCCAGCAGCCTAAGACTAGCTTCCAATGAGCAGTTCTTC.

This chain uses TRBV7-2 with TRBJ2-7, with a tentative D call TRBD2 (7 bases). The CDR3 is 14 amino acids. From germline, CDR1 is SGHTA and CDR2 FQGNSA. Trimming stripped 0 bases from V and 3 bases from J, with 9 bases between. This CDR3 is CASSLAGGLYEQYF. The CDR3 nucleotides are TGTGCCAGCAGCTTAGCCGGGGGGCTCTACGAGCAGTACTTC. The entire variable domain, with the rest obtained from reference TRBV7-2 and TRBJ2-7, is as follows: GAGVSQSPSNKVTEKGKDVELRCDPISGHTALYWYRQSLGQGLEFLIYFQGNSAPDKSGLPSDRFSAERTGGSVSTLTIQRTQQEDSAVYLCASSLAGGLYEQYFGPGTRLTVT.

The rearrangement joins TRBV28 to TRBJ2-7; D is undetermined. V was trimmed by 3 bases and J by 3 bases, leaving 12 bases between them. Germline V gene data show CDR1 as MDHEN and CDR2 as SYDVKM. The CDR3 covers 14 residues. The CDR3 DNA reads as TGTGCCAGCAGTTTGAACAGCCTCATCTACGAGCAGTACTTC. It specifies CASSLNSLIYEQYF.

The genes are TRBV23-1 and TRBJ1-6, with 8 positions matching TRBD1. TRBV23-1 counts as an open reading frame of uncertain function. With V trimmed by 4 bases and J by 1 base, 9 bases remained unmatched. The CDR3 is 18 residues long. This chain's CDR3 is CASSRGGTGRSYNSPLHF. CDR3 DNA: TGCGCCAGCAGTCGGGGGGGGACAGGTAGGTCCTATAATTCACCCCTCCACTTT.

This clone was found once. V and J are TRBV23-1 and TRBJ1-2; D not resolved. TRBV23-1 is identified as an open reading frame with a role that is uncertain. V gave up 10 bases and J gave up 6 bases, with 21 bases separating them. The CDR3 has 14 residues. The DNA for the CDR3 is TGCGCCACCGCGTCGGGAACTGAGAATCATGGCTACACCTTC. This gives the protein CATASGTENHGYTF.

The chain couples TRBV28 to TRBJ1-2, with 7 bases lining up with TRBD1. V lost 2 bases, J lost 0 bases, and 9 bases stayed unmatched. Germline V gene data show CDR1 as MDHEN and CDR2 as SYDVKM. The CDR3 length is 17 residues. CDR3 region: CASSLIRGQSTNYGYTF. DNA of the CDR3: TGTGCCAGCAGTTTAATCCGGGGACAGTCTACTAACTATGGCTACACCTTC.

The chain joins TRBV5-1 to TRBJ1-3, with D perhaps matching TRBD1 (6 bases). CDR1 and CDR2 from the germline V gene are SGHRS and YFSETQ. The V gene lost 0 bases and the J gene lost 4 bases, with 14 bases spanning the gap. The CDR3 runs 16 residues. The CDR3 loop is CASSLDLGAEGNTIYF. In DNA, the CDR3 is TGCGCCAGCAGCTTGGATCTGGGGGCTGAGGGAAACACCATATATTTT.

The gene calls are TRBV30 and TRBJ2-7; D is possibly TRBD2 (5 bases). The CDR3 totals 13 residues. CDR1 and CDR2 from the germline V gene are GTSNPN and SVGIG (reference sequence). Trimming pared 0 bases from V and 5 bases from J, leaving 11 bases between. CDR3 DNA: TGTGCCTGGAGTGTACGAGGGTCTGACGAGCAGTACTTC. Protein: CAWSVRGSDEQYF.

The chain links TRBV24-1 to TRBJ2-3; D remains unclear. V lost 5 bases, J lost 6 bases, and 8 bases lay in between. The CDR3 extends over 12 amino acids. Germline V gene lookup returns CDR1 KGHDR and CDR2 SFDVKD. Here the CDR3 DNA reads TGTGCCACCAGTGCCAGGCCCGATACGCAGTATTTT. It is translated as CATSARPDTQYF.

This chain joins TRBV6-5 and TRBJ2-1; 8 bases fit TRBD1. This CDR3 comprises 12 residues. CDR1 and CDR2 from the germline V gene are MNHEY and SVGAGI. J was trimmed by 12 bases and V by 4 bases; bases with no gene match: 5. The CDR3: CASSSQGGGQFF. As DNA, the CDR3 is TGTGCCAGCAGTTCACAGGGGGGAGGGCAGTTCTTC.

This chain connects TRBV5-1 to TRBJ2-7, with 8 positions matching TRBD1. This CDR3 comprises 14 residues. After removal of 1 base from V and 6 bases from J, the junction contained 6 bases not matched to a gene. Germline CDR1 and CDR2: SGHRS and YFSETQ. CDR3 residues: CASSLTGGTLEQYF. The CDR3 region has the DNA TGCGCCAGCAGCTTGACAGGGGGAACCCTCGAGCAGTACTTC.

This clone was detected a few times. J is TRBJ1-2 and V is TRBV6-1; 9 nucleotides align to TRBD1. CDR3 length: 14 amino acids. CDR1 and CDR2 (germline): MNHNS, SASEGT. V was clipped by 3 bases and J by 7 bases; unmatched bases: 6. The CDR3 loop reads CASSEGQGGSGYTF. CDR3 bases: TGTGCCAGCAGTGAGGGACAGGGAGGGAGTGGCTACACCTTC.

CDR3 DNA: TGTGCCAGCCTATCGACCGACGGGAGGGGTGTCACTGAAGCTTTCTTT. Translation: CASLSTDGRGVTEAFF. This chain links TRBV28 with TRBJ1-1; the D gene is possibly TRBD1 (5 bases). The germline gives CDR1 MDHEN, CDR2 SYDVKM. The CDR3 is made up of 16 amino acids. Between the trimmed V and J ends, which lost 8 bases and 4 bases, there was a span of 23 bases.

This clone appeared a single time. This chain connects TRBV6-1 to TRBJ1-5, with D possibly TRBD1 on 5 matching bases. The germline V and J ends were trimmed by 2 bases and 1 base, with 12 bases remaining between them. CDR3 length: 16 amino acids. Looked up from germline, CDR1 is MNHNS and CDR2 is SASEGT. This CDR3 is CASSESRGRSNQPQHF. DNA of the CDR3: TGTGCCAGCAGTGAAAGTCGGGGGAGGAGCAATCAGCCCCAGCATTTT.

In nucleotides, the CDR3 is TGTGCCAGCATAGGACAGGGGGCAACTAATGAAAAACTGTTTTTT. Protein sequence: CASIGQGATNEKLFF. V usage is TRBV28 and J usage is TRBJ1-4; the match to TRBD1 covers 10 bases. Germline CDR1 MDHEN, CDR2 SYDVKM. The CDR3 is 15 amino acids. Trimming cost V 7 bases and J 0 bases; bases outside gene matches: 2.

This clone turned up a few times. The rearrangement links TRBV19 to TRBJ1-1; possibly TRBD1 for D (6 bases). The V gene lost 6 bases and the J gene lost 1 base, with 15 bases spanning the gap. CDR1 is LNHDA and CDR2 is SQIVND in the germline V gene (reference sequence). The CDR3 sequence is 15 residues long. CDR3 residues: CASSLPDRPNTEAFF. CDR3 bases: TGTGCCAGTAGCCTTCCCGACAGGCCGAACACTGAAGCTTTCTTT.

The DNA of the CDR3 is TGTGCCAGCAGCTTAGGAAGGACTAGCGGGAACGAGCAGTACTTC. Its protein product is CASSLGRTSGNEQYF. The chain uses TRBV7-8 and TRBJ2-7, with TRBD2 matching over 12 bases. CDR3 length: 15 amino acids. The V and J ends lost 1 base and 5 bases, in that order; junction bases with no gene match: 3. Per germline, CDR1 SGHVS and CDR2 FQNEAQ.

The rearrangement joins TRBV7-6 to TRBJ2-2; TRBD2 aligns across 7 bases. Trimming at V came to 5 bases and at J to 2 bases, leaving 5 bases not matched to a gene. This CDR3 region has 15 residues. Germline values: CDR1 SGHVS, CDR2 FNYEAQ. The CDR3 region has the DNA TGTGCCAGCAGCACCGGGACTATCAACACCGGGGAGCTGTTTTTT. It yields the protein CASSTGTINTGELFF. Variable domain in full (rest from reference TRBV7-6 and TRBJ2-2): GAGVSQSPRYKVTKRGQDVALRCDPISGHVSLYWYRQALGQGPEFLTYFNYEAQQDKSGLPNDRFSAERPEGSISTLTIQRTEQRDSAMYRCASSTGTINTGELFFGEGSRLTVL.

The chain has TRBV2 and TRBJ1-5, with unresolved D. Trimming cost V 0 bases and J 4 bases, with 4 bases left between them. Germline lookup yields CDR1 SNHLY and CDR2 FYNNEI. The CDR3 has 13 residues. CDR3 loop: CASSEAGNQPQHF. The CDR3, as DNA: TGTGCCAGCAGTGAAGCCGGGAATCAGCCCCAGCATTTT. Variable domain in full (rest from reference TRBV2 and TRBJ1-5): EPEVTQTPSHQVTQMGQEVILRCVPISNHLYFYWYRQILGQKVEFLVSFYNNEISEKSEIFDDQFSVERPDGSNFTLKIRSTKLEDSAMYFCASSEAGNQPQHFGDGTRLSIL.

The chain carries TRBV28 and TRBJ1-1; 8 bases agree with TRBD1. The trim removed 5 bases at V and 2 bases at J, leaving 16 bases unmatched. Germline CDR1 is MDHEN and CDR2 is SYDVKM. The CDR3 length is 18 residues. The CDR3 nucleotides are TGTGCCAGCAGTCCCCAGGGCAGGGGGCGATCTACAAACACTGAAGCTTTCTTT. This gives the protein CASSPQGRGRSTNTEAFF.

CDR3 in amino acids: CASSPEGAALEQYF. The CDR3 nucleotides are TGTGCCAGCTCACCAGAAGGGGCCGCCTTAGAGCAGTACTTC. The chain recombines TRBV18 with TRBJ2-7, with D perhaps matching TRBD1 (5 bases). Per germline, CDR1 KGHSH and CDR2 LQKENI. Trimming cost V 2 bases and J 7 bases, with 15 bases left between them. The CDR3 spans 14 residues.

The gene calls are TRBV5-1 and TRBJ2-3; TRBD2 agrees at 9 bases. The CDR3 contains 14 residues. CDR1 and CDR2 (germline): SGHRS, YFSETQ. Unmatched junction bases numbered 5, after V lost 5 bases and J lost 4 bases. The CDR3 coding sequence is TGCGCCAGCAGGCCAGCGGGGGGAGCAGATACGCAGTATTTT. Translating gives CASRPAGGADTQYF. The full variable domain, with the rest looked up from reference TRBV5-1 and TRBJ2-3, is KAGVTQTPRYLIKTRGQQVTLSCSPISGHRSVSWYQQTPGQGLQFLFEYFSETQRNKGNFPGRFSGRQFSNSRSEMNVSTLELGDSALYLCASRPAGGADTQYFGPGTRLTVL.

J is TRBJ2-7 and V is TRBV2; perhaps TRBD1 as D (6 bases). Trimming left V 8 bases short and J 6 bases short, with 17 bases between. The CDR3 consists of 13 residues. Germline CDR1 is SNHLY and CDR2 is FYNNEI. CDR3 sequence reads: CASHIDTRGEQYF. Here the CDR3 DNA reads TGTGCCAGCCACATAGACACCAGGGGCGAGCAGTACTTC.

The chain links TRBV4-1 to TRBJ2-5; 12 nucleotides align to TRBD1. In germline, CDR1 is MGHRA, CDR2 YSYEKL. Losses at the gene ends were 5 bases for V and 3 bases for J; bases not matched to a gene: 10. The CDR3 is 17 residues long. In DNA form, the CDR3 reads TGCGCCAGCAGCTCGGGGACAGGGGGCATTATAAAAGAGACCCAGTACTTC. Protein sequence: CASSSGTGGIIKETQYF.

The rearrangement joins TRBV10-2 to TRBJ1-6; no definite D call. Trimming pared 3 bases from V and 7 bases from J, leaving 7 bases between. CDR1 and CDR2 from the germline V gene are WSHSY and SAAADI. The CDR3 consists of 13 residues. The CDR3 region is CASSDPGNSPLHF. The CDR3 nucleotides read TGCGCCAGCAGTGATCCGGGAAATTCACCCCTCCACTTT.

V and J are TRBV11-2 and TRBJ2-2; possibly TRBD1 for D (6 bases). Trimming took off 5 bases at V and 6 bases at J, with 19 bases between the two ends. Germline lookup yields CDR1 SGHAT and CDR2 FQNNGV. The CDR3 covers 16 residues. DNA for the CDR3: TGTGCCAGCAGCATAGGATTTACAGGGCGTCCCGGGGAGCTGTTTTTT. Protein: CASSIGFTGRPGELFF.

J is TRBJ2-1 and V is TRBV12-3 or TRBV12-4, with D perhaps TRBD2 (6 bases). V was trimmed by 8 bases and J by 6 bases, leaving 14 bases between them. There are 13 residues in the CDR3. The CDR3 DNA reads TGTGCCAGCCGCCCCACTAGCTCCAATGAGCAGTTCTTC. The encoded protein is CASRPTSSNEQFF.